This T cell receptor beta chain was captured in a study of T-cell memory formation after mild COVID-19. The wider study: TCR clusters mostly belonged to single donors. General study points: Among clones contracting day 15 to 85, CD4/CD8 was balanced, whereas later expanders leaned CD4+. Pre-infection memory contained some responding clones, which suggested that cross-reactive memory had joined. Chiefly within CM and EM were the contracting CD4+ clones; CD8+ ones were within EMRA.

Via MiXCR, TCRdb re-called the 5' RACE reads, giving one row per CDR3 protein. Found here are almost 35,000 distinct CDR3 sequences, approximately 8.3% of them singletons; the top ten hold around 28%. J gave up 5 bases and V 2 bases, and 3 bases lay outside the gene matches. Germline CDR1 MNHNY, CDR2 SVGAGI (reference sequence). The CDR3 has 14 amino acids. A word on this clonotype: Its cognate antigen is unknown.

The specimen sequenced was PBMCs or a T cell subset sorted from them (not recorded which). J is TRBJ1-2 and V is TRBV6-6; 9 bases fit TRBD1. The receptor was derived from a man in his late teens or twenties who had mild COVID-19 (a few samples of this study predate the infection). Cell type and time point are not known. This chain's CDR3 is CASSYTGGGYGYTF. In DNA form, the CDR3 reads TGTGCCAGCAGTTACACAGGGGGCGGGTATGGCTACACCTTC.